What follows is one T cell receptor beta chain and its context. Antigen: not known. The data were produced by immunoSEQ multiplex PCR, yet TCRdb's version contains in-frame clones alone and is incomplete. This table has roughly 100,000 clones, around 83% appearing once. These data come from a study of T cell responses to AZD1222 COVID-19 vaccine. Study observations and caveats: Only a handful of AZD1222 recipients were seropositive at baseline. Sampling captured repertoires only after the peak T cell response. White British ancestry dominated among donors, who included more females, and clonal diversity was possibly underestimated. Among vaccine-associated CD4 TCRs, coverage spanned spike, with dominance at 160-218 and 743-854.

The CDR3 is 14 amino acids. Losses at the gene ends were 2 bases for V and 4 bases for J; bases not matched to a gene: 4. Germline lookup yields CDR1 SGDLS and CDR2 YYNGEE. The clonotype originates from an adult in good health. The material sequenced was peripheral blood, taken on day 0 of AZD1222 vaccination. This chain uses TRBV9 with TRBJ1-2; 8 nucleotides agree with TRBD1. This CDR3 is CASSVGQGRYGYTF. The CDR3 DNA follows: TGTGCCAGCAGCGTCGGACAGGGCCGCTATGGCTACACCTTC.